This entry features one TCR beta chain sequence. This entry belongs to a study of blood T cell repertoires in COVID-19. About the research overall: Some COVID-19 samples were acute and others convalescent; all came from the United States, Italy and Spain. PBMCs, B-cell-depleted T cells, or T cells were the source of the cDNA or gDNA that made up the material.

In the original analysis: Reference gene primer amplification yielded estimated nucleated cell counts. Repertoires were generated with immunoSEQ multiplex PCR, while TCRdb's copy carries only in-frame clones and drops some. V and J calls and clone size follow that table, whereas D and trimming were derived from the DNA. Here the sample spans approximately 140,000 clones, roughly four fifths being singletons. V was pared by 4 bases and J by 3 bases, with 6 bases of the junction left unmatched. CDR3 length: 15 residues. Germline values: CDR1 KGHSH, CDR2 LQKENI. The chain has TRBV18 and TRBJ1-5; TRBD1 agrees at 7 bases. This sequence was found in a woman at least 80 years old in a cohort sampled during active or convalescent COVID-19. The sequenced sample consisted of peripheral blood. The CDR3 region is CASSLRGQANQPQHF. CDR3 bases: TGTGCCAGCTCACTACGTGGACAGGCCAATCAGCCCCAGCATTTT.